This TCR beta chain was observed in a study of a mutant IDH1 vaccine in newly diagnosed glioma. Across the study: Patients got radiotherapy, temozolomide, or both beforehand, and most got both.

The table came from immunoSEQ multiplex PCR; TCRdb's copy has only in-frame clones and leaves some out. This table has about 92,000 clones, roughly four fifths appearing once. Note on this clone: Antigen specificity is unknown.

Indicated time point: baseline, week 1 (first vaccination visit). Treatment: pre-vaccination baseline after standard-of-care therapy. Study results and caveats: Pseudoprogression apparently lacked any relation to changes in top peripheral T cell clonotypes.

V was cut by 4 bases and J by 2 bases, with 15 bases left in between. The CDR3 extends over 15 amino acids. The germline CDR1 and CDR2 sequences are SGHNT and YYREEE (reference sequence). This specimen was PBMCs, taken from a glioma patient treated with radiotherapy, temozolomide or both. The V gene is TRBV5-4, the J gene TRBJ2-5, with D possibly TRBD2 on 5 matching bases. This TCR was sampled from a woman in her 50s with glioma. The chain's CDR3 is CASSRGLGSQETQYF. For the CDR3, the DNA is TGTGCCAGCAGCCGCGGGCTGGGGTCTCAAGAGACCCAGTACTTC.